This T cell receptor beta chain was documented in a study of T cell clones after liver transplantation. Assay: immunoSEQ multiplex PCR; the TCRdb copy retains only in-frame clones and omits some. The table records about 120,000 clones, approximately 90% of them present only once. As concerns this clone: Its matching antigen is unknown.

Trimming removed 4 bases from V and 3 bases from J, with 10 bases in between. The CDR3 loop spans 13 amino acids. The V gene's germline CDR1 is SGHRS and CDR2 YFSETQ. Study-wide results and caveats: Compared with third party-reactive sequences, donor-reactive ones declined more, independent of withdrawal success.

The sample consisted of CD4+ T cells from blood, taken 12 months after liver transplant. This chain connects TRBV5-1 to TRBJ1-1; D uncertain. This sequence originates from a human patient who received a liver transplant. T cells may partly derive from the graft donor. The DNA of the CDR3 is TGCGCCAGCAGCCGTCAGGACTACACTGAAGCTTTCTTT. Its translation: CASSRQDYTEAFF.